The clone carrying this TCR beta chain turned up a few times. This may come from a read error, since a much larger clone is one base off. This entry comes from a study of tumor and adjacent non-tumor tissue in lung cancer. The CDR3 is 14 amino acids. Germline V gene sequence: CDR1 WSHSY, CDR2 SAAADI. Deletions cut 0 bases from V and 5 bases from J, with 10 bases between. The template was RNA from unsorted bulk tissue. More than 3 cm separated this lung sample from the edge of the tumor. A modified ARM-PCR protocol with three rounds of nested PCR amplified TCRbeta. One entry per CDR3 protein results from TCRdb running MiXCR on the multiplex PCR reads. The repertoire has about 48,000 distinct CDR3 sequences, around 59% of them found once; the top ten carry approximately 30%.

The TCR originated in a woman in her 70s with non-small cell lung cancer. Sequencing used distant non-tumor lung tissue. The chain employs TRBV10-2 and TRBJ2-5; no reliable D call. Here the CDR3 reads CASSESPHSETQYF. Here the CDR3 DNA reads TGCGCCAGCAGTGAGTCCCCTCACAGCGAGACCCAGTACTTC.